Listed below are T cell receptor beta chains from one sample, sequenced in a study of CD4 T cells in relation to SARS-CoV-2 and coronaviruses. These receptors have no identified antigens. Data came from immunoSEQ multiplex PCR; TCRdb stores just in-frame clones and leaves some out. The sample consists of some 44,000 clones, almost 85% of them appearing once. The specimen sequenced was naive CD4+ T cells from PBMCs, cultured in vitro. The receptor set was obtained from an adult with COVID-19. Both conserved end residues are part of each CDR3. Each record gives: V gene, J gene, clone size, CDR3 length, CDR3 protein. Part of the rows lack a size; the others show once, few, many or a class for expanded clones.

>TRBV6-5|TRBJ2-2|NA|15
CASRVPSPGGGELFF
>TRBV27|TRBJ1-2|NA|12
CASSPTGYGYTF
>TRBV9|TRBJ2-5|NA|13
CASSVAVQETQYF
>TRBV7-2|TRBJ2-6|few|15
CAQGRTLSGANVLTF
>TRBV6-2/TRBV6-3|TRBJ2-3|once|15
CASSYGTGGADTQYF
>TRBV5-5|TRBJ2-1|NA|16
CASSLVATSGRNEQFF
>TRBV7-3|TRBJ2-7|NA|15
CASSLGTVSSYEQYF
>TRBV7-3|TRBJ2-7|few|17
CASSLTWAGLAMYEQYF
>TRBV9|TRBJ1-6|NA|13
CASKKDLNSPLHF
>TRBV7-2|TRBJ2-1|NA|14
CASSLTGTWNEQFF
>TRBV28|TRBJ2-1|NA|14
CASSPTKTLNEQFF
>TRBV24-1|TRBJ2-3|NA|14
CATSDRQGGDTQYF
>TRBV10-3|TRBJ2-5|NA|13
CAISEYTEETQYF
>TRBV5-6|TRBJ2-7|NA|14
CASSVGLAGYEQYF
>TRBV7-9|TRBJ2-3|NA|13
CASSLTSPPRALF
>TRBV7-2|TRBJ2-7|NA|11
CASSLEYDRYF
>TRBV7-9|TRBJ2-7|few|14
CASSPRHKSYEQYF
>TRBV15|TRBJ2-3|once|17
CATSKAGTSDYTDTQYF
>TRBV27|TRBJ2-1|NA|14
CASIRSSANNEQFF
>TRBV4-1|TRBJ1-2|few|15
CASSHSNQGAYGYTF
>TRBV9|TRBJ2-1|NA|14
CASSEGSNYNEQFF
>TRBV2|TRBJ1-5|NA|16
CASSEPGWYSNQPQHF
>TRBV2|TRBJ2-5|NA|14
CASNQERAQETQYF
>TRBV5-6|TRBJ2-4|once|16
CASSGWKGEVKNIQYF
>TRBV24-1|TRBJ2-3|NA|14
CATQWGGDRDTQYF
>TRBV19|TRBJ2-7|NA|15
CASSITGTASYEQYF
>TRBV10-2|TRBJ2-2|once|15
CASRVAGGDTGELFF
>TRBV3-1/TRBV3-2|TRBJ2-4|few|13
CASSRGRKNIQYF
>TRBV7-2|TRBJ2-5|NA|14
CASSEAAPQETQYF
>TRBV19|TRBJ2-2|NA|16
CASSSQGQGNTGELFF
>TRBV2|TRBJ1-1|NA|14
CASSVQTGRAEAFF
>TRBV21-1|TRBJ2-2|NA|15
CASSQRGRGTGELFF
>TRBV5-1|TRBJ2-5|NA|14
CASNGQRAQETQYF
>TRBV25-1|TRBJ1-1|few|12
CASLPGGTEAFF
>TRBV5-1|TRBJ2-5|NA|14
CASTPDTAQETQYF
>TRBV28|TRBJ1-5|NA|16
CASSLADRGGNQPQHF
>TRBV7-9|TRBJ2-7|NA|14
CASSKGAFSYEQYF
>TRBV6-5|TRBJ2-7|NA|15
CASRGPGTGMYEQYF
>TRBV19|TRBJ1-6|NA|14
CASSPQVNNSPLHF
>TRBV9|TRBJ2-7|NA|14
CASSVGSDSYEQYF
>TRBV5-1|TRBJ2-1|NA|13
CASSPSSYNEQFF
>TRBV7-9|TRBJ1-2|few|12
CASRETDSGYTF
>TRBV5-5|TRBJ1-1|NA|13
CASSQPRGTEAFF
>TRBV6-4|TRBJ2-1|NA|16
CASGPLLAGVYNEQFF
>TRBV29-1|TRBJ2-5|NA|14
CSVEPDSGQETQYF
>TRBV15|TRBJ2-1|NA|14
CAISGLADYNEQFF
>TRBV5-1|TRBJ2-1|NA|11
CASSLDRGQFF
>TRBV19|TRBJ2-5|NA|13
CASNTALQETQYF
>TRBV5-1|TRBJ2-2|NA|17
CASSEGQGFRNTGELFF
>TRBV29-1|TRBJ2-7|few|12
CSAGTGGDEQYF
>TRBV27|TRBJ2-5|NA|17
CASSLTSGRGGVETQYF
>TRBV9|TRBJ1-6|NA|15
CASSVVGQGNSPLHF
>TRBV18|TRBJ2-7|few|13
CASSPSRSYEQYF
>TRBV5-1|TRBJ2-5|once|15
CASSRVGQTQETQYF
>TRBV18|TRBJ1-4|once|18
CASSLIPGQDRKGRKLFF
>TRBV28|TRBJ1-6|NA|17
CASTLLGTGGFDSPLHF
>TRBV5-1|TRBJ2-3|NA|14
CASSRGDSTDTQYF
>TRBV29-1|TRBJ2-7|NA|11
CSVSNLVEQYF